This T cell receptor beta chain comes out of a study of a mutant IDH1 vaccine in newly diagnosed glioma. For the study at large: Patients under treatment included around 60% males and about 38% females and had a mean age of around 37 years. Study-level results: Induction of immune responses by the vaccine occurred in about 95% of patients. It seemed that pseudoprogression was not linked to changes in the top peripheral T cell clonotypes.

Clones were read by immunoSEQ multiplex PCR, and TCRdb kept only the in-frame ones, dropping some. This table holds more than 80,000 clones, about 83% found once. The CDR3 sequence is 16 residues long. The time point denotes: baseline, week 1 (first vaccination visit). Regarding treatment: pre-vaccination baseline after standard-of-care therapy. Every donor had a new WHO grade 3 or 4 astrocytoma that was IDH1-mutant, with loss of nuclear ATRX. Remarks on this clone: No antigen is known for it.

This sequence joins TRBV21-1 and TRBJ2-7; the table calls TRBD1, which could not be checked here. TRBV21-1 is reported as a pseudogene. The source was PBMCs, collected from a glioma patient treated with radiotherapy, temozolomide or both. This clonotype was sampled from a woman in her forties or fifties with glioma. The CDR3 loop reads CASKSAYRLKGYEQYF. Here the CDR3 DNA reads TGTGCCAGCAAGTCAGCGTACAGACTGAAGGGGTACGAGCAGTACTTC.